This T cell receptor (beta chain) was obtained from a study of radiotherapy plus CTLA-4 blockade in lung cancer (dated by TCRdb to about 2018). Notes on the research overall: Among enrolled patients, roughly 18% had an objective response and roughly 33% reached disease control.

Regarding this clone: Its antigen is still unknown. Base qualities are not provided; no much larger clone lies one nucleotide away.

The study evaluated CTLA-4 blockade (ipilimumab) given together with focal radiation therapy in patients who had chemo-refractory metastatic non-small-cell lung cancer. CDR1 and CDR2 are read off the germline V gene as SGHRS and YFSETQ. V loses 0 bases of germline sequence and J loses 5 bases, and the interval between the two ends is 12 bases. Including cysteine and phenylalanine, the CDR3 has 14 amino acids. The read is trimmed to its CDR3 DNA, 42 bases read in frame from base 1. What the research found in general, with its limitations: After treatment with radiotherapy and ipilimumab, TCR clones that came from tumors expanded in the peripheral blood. The strongest predictors of response, as reported, were early dynamic changes in blood T cell clones along with a rise in serum interferon-beta after radiation.

Library generation was performed with the immunoSEQ multiplex PCR assay. TCRdb took this table from immuneACCESS and kept in-frame rearrangements with V and J called. Such tables lack part of the clones; where checked against another copy, unresolved V genes explain under half of the gap, and the rest is unexplained. The table for this sample lists about 78,000 clones; approximately 86% of them were counted only once. 0.85% to 0.9% of the sample comes from the top ten. The V gene is TRBV5-1 and the J gene is TRBJ2-7; the D gene is perhaps TRBD2, from 5 matching bases. The TCR sequence derives from a human donor with non-small cell lung cancer who had stable disease on radiotherapy plus ipilimumab. The source was peripheral blood, collected from a patient treated with radiotherapy plus ipilimumab. The sequence in DNA is TGCGCCAGCAGCTTGGCGGCTAGCCTGGACGAGCAGTACTTC. Translated, this is CASSLAASLDEQYF.